A selection of T cell receptor beta chains follows, all from one sample in a study of regulatory T cells in long-lasting Graves disease. MiXCR was run by TCRdb on the multiplex PCR reads, yielding one entry per CDR3 protein. The table lists 400,000 to 500,000 distinct CDR3 sequences, 16% of them singletons, with about 23% in the top ten. The data were also submitted as part of a second study, on T cells in Graves' hyperthyroidism and ophthalmopathy.

The starting material was peripheral blood mononuclear cells (PBMCs), obtained at new diagnosis, from a patient treated with antithyroid drugs. These receptors originate from a young woman with Graves disease. Each CDR3 is given with its conserved first and last residue. A D gene is named only where the DNA matches it firmly. Expanded clones get a size class; other rows say once, few or many, or leave the size out.

size,length,J,V,D,DNA,CDR3
NA,14,TRBJ1-1,TRBV20-1,NA,TGCAGTGCTAGAGATCCCGGGGGGGGCCTGTGGGCTTTCTTT,CSARDPGGGLWAFF
many,15,TRBJ1-6,TRBV7-2,NA,TGTGCCAGCAGCTTAATGAGAGCAGCAGGTTCACCCCTCCACTTT,CASSLMRAAGSPLHF
many,16,TRBJ2-7,TRBV10-1,TRBD2,TGCGCCAGCATGGGGGTAGCGGGTTACCGCTCCTACGAGCAGTACTTC,CASMGVAGYRSYEQYF
few,19,TRBJ2-2,TRBV3-1,TRBD2,TGTGCCAGCAGCCCCATCGGACTAGCGGGAGGGCCCGGGCCCGGGGAGCTGTTTTTT,CASSPIGLAGGPGPGELFF
few,14,TRBJ2-3,TRBV20-1,NA,TGCAGTGCTAGAGTGGGGGGAACCACAGATACGCAGTATTTT,CSARVGGTTDTQYF
NA,14,TRBJ2-2,TRBV11-2,NA,TGTGCCAGCAGCTTAGATATGACAGCCGGGGAGCTGTTTTTT,CASSLDMTAGELFF
many,16,TRBJ1-1,TRBV18,TRBD1,TGTGCCAGCTCACCGAACACGCGACAGGGGTCCACTGAAGCTTTCTTT,CASSPNTRQGSTEAFF
few,13,TRBJ2-5,TRBV10-2,TRBD2,TGCGCCTTACTAGCGGGAAATCAAGAGACCCAGTACTTC,CALLAGNQETQYF
NA,17,TRBJ2-2,TRBV20-1,TRBD2,TGCAGTGCCTACCGGAGGACTAGCGGGAGGTGGGCCGGGGAGCTGTTTTTT,CSAYRRTSGRWAGELFF
many,14,TRBJ1-1,TRBV14,NA,TGTGCCAGCAGCCCACAGGGTACGAACACTGAAGCTTTCTTT,CASSPQGTNTEAFF
NA,14,TRBJ2-2,TRBV28,NA,TGTGCCAGCAGTTTGGAGGCCGGGGGCGGGGAGCTGTTTTTT,CASSLEAGGGELFF
many,17,TRBJ2-2,TRBV6-6,TRBD2,TGTGCCAGCAGTTACTCGATCCTAGCGGGAGACACCGGGGAGCTGTTTTTT,CASSYSILAGDTGELFF
NA,13,TRBJ2-7,TRBV6-5,NA,TGTGCCAGCAGTTATGTCCAGGGGTATGAGCAGTACTTC,CASSYVQGYEQYF
many,13,TRBJ1-5,TRBV30,TRBD1,TGTGCCTGGAGTCTGACAGGGAATCAGCCCCAGCATTTT,CAWSLTGNQPQHF
many,14,TRBJ2-2,TRBV11-3,NA,TGTGCCAGCAGCTTAGAGTTAGTCACCGGGGAGCTGTTTTTT,CASSLELVTGELFF
few,17,TRBJ2-1,TRBV29-1,TRBD1,TGCAGCGCCGCTAACCCCACGGGACAGGGGTCCTACAATGAGCAGTTCTTC,CSAANPTGQGSYNEQFF
many,16,TRBJ2-3,TRBV11-2,TRBD2,TGTGCCAGCAGCTTAGGAATTAGCGGGAGCACAGATACGCAGTATTTT,CASSLGISGSTDTQYF
NA,14,TRBJ2-5,TRBV15,NA,TGTGCCACCAGCAGAGATCGGCAGCGGAAGACCCAGTACTTC,CATSRDRQRKTQYF
many,12,TRBJ1-6,TRBV28,NA,TGTGCCAGCAGTTCCCGACAGAGACCCCTCCACTTT,CASSSRQRPLHF
few,15,TRBJ1-2,TRBV15,NA,TGTGCCACCAGCAGAGATGAGAGGGGTTCTGGTGGCTACACCTTC,CATSRDERGSGGYTF
NA,18,TRBJ2-3,TRBV27,TRBD2,TGTGCCAGCAGTTTAGAAGCGGCTATTAGCGGGAGGACAGATACGCAGTATTTT,CASSLEAAISGRTDTQYF
many,15,TRBJ2-1,TRBV20-1,TRBD2,TGCAGTGCGAGCCCACTAGCGGGAGATGACAATGAGCAGTTCTTC,CSASPLAGDDNEQFF
NA,14,TRBJ2-7,TRBV5-4,NA,TGTGCCAGCAGCTTGGTTGCAGGGACCAACGAGCAGTACTTC,CASSLVAGTNEQYF
NA,15,TRBJ2-7,TRBV7-2,NA,TGTGCCAGCAGCTTAGAGCAGGCCCTCTCCTACGAGCAGTACTTC,CASSLEQALSYEQYF
NA,14,TRBJ2-7,TRBV7-8,TRBD2,TGTGCCAGCAGGTGGAGTAGCGGGGACTACGAGCAGTACTTC,CASRWSSGDYEQYF
many,14,TRBJ2-7,TRBV27,NA,TGTGCCAGCAATCCTACGACAGGATCCTACGAGCAGTACTTC,CASNPTTGSYEQYF
many,13,TRBJ2-3,TRBV7-8,NA,TGTGCCAGCACCCTTAGTCTCCCAGATACGCAGTATTTT,CASTLSLPDTQYF
many,14,TRBJ1-1,TRBV9,NA,TGTGCCAGCAGTAAAGGACAGACGAACACTGAAGCTTTCTTT,CASSKGQTNTEAFF
NA,13,TRBJ2-3,TRBV2,NA,TGTGCCAGCAGTGAACAGAGGCGAGATACGCAGTATTTT,CASSEQRRDTQYF
few,14,TRBJ2-3,TRBV28,NA,TGTGCCAGCAGTTTTACTAGGGTGACAGATACGCAGTATTTT,CASSFTRVTDTQYF
NA,18,TRBJ2-3,TRBV12-3/TRBV12-4,NA,TGTGCCAGCAGTTTATTAGCTGTTCTAGCTTTCGCCACAGATACGCAGTATTTT,CASSLLAVLAFATDTQYF
NA,12,TRBJ2-7,TRBV29-1,NA,TGCAGCGTTTCCAGAGAGGCATACGAGCAGTACTTC,CSVSREAYEQYF
NA,15,TRBJ2-6,TRBV19,NA,TGTGCCAGTAAGTCGACAGGCTCTGGGGCCAACGTCCTGACTTTC,CASKSTGSGANVLTF
few,14,TRBJ1-1,TRBV29-1,NA,TGCAGCGTTGCGTCAGGGGATCTCGGCACTGAAGCTTTCTTT,CSVASGDLGTEAFF
NA,14,TRBJ1-5,TRBV20-1,NA,TGCAGTGCTACACCTGGGGGTAGCAATCAGCCCCAGCATTTT,CSATPGGSNQPQHF
few,14,TRBJ1-2,TRBV20-1,TRBD1,TGCAGTGCTGACCCGGGACAGGGGGGCTATGGCTACACCTTC,CSADPGQGGYGYTF
NA,17,TRBJ1-2,TRBV6-5,NA,TGTGCCAGCAGTTATTACTACCGGAGAGAATCTAACTATGGCTACACCTTC,CASSYYYRRESNYGYTF
many,15,TRBJ2-6,TRBV28,NA,TGTGCCAGCAGTTTAGAGGGATTTGGGGCCAACGTCCTGACTTTC,CASSLEGFGANVLTF
NA,20,TRBJ2-3,TRBV7-2,NA,TGTGCCAGCAGCTCCAATAGGGGGGCCGGGATGTTGAATGGCACAGATACGCAGTATTTT,CASSSNRGAGMLNGTDTQYF
NA,15,TRBJ2-1,TRBV5-4,NA,TGTGCCAGCAGTCCGACCGGGACACCGACCAATGAGCAGTTCTTC,CASSPTGTPTNEQFF
NA,16,TRBJ2-1,TRBV20-1,NA,TGCAGTGCTAGAGATTTTCGGGAGAGCTCCTACAATGAGCAGTTCTTC,CSARDFRESSYNEQFF
many,13,TRBJ2-7,TRBV6-1,NA,TGTGCCAGCAGTGAAGGGGTATCCTACGAGCAGTACTTC,CASSEGVSYEQYF
few,16,TRBJ2-7,TRBV4-3,NA,TGCGCCAGCAGCCAAGGTTTGGGGGGGCCGACCTACGAGCAGTACTTC,CASSQGLGGPTYEQYF
NA,15,TRBJ2-3,TRBV7-2,TRBD1,TGTGCCAGCAGTTCCAGGCCGGGACAGGGTGATCTTGTCTATTTT,CASSSRPGQGDLVYF
many,14,TRBJ2-7,TRBV6-9,TRBD1,TGTGCCAGCAGTTACGGGACAGCCTCTTATGAGCAGTACTTC,CASSYGTASYEQYF
few,14,TRBJ1-2,TRBV27,NA,TGTGCCAGCAGTTACTCCGGCGGGCTCGATCGCTACACCTTC,CASSYSGGLDRYTF
NA,18,TRBJ2-6,TRBV28,NA,TGTGCCAGCAGTTTATGGTCTAGCGTGAGCTCTGGGGCCAACGTCCTGACTTTC,CASSLWSSVSSGANVLTF
few,16,TRBJ2-3,TRBV5-1,TRBD2,TGCGCCAGCAGCTTGCCTAGCGGGAGTATACCAGATACGCAGTATTTT,CASSLPSGSIPDTQYF
few,15,TRBJ1-5,TRBV9,TRBD1,TGTGCCAGCAGCCCAGGGGGGGGGGCGAATCAGCCCCAGCATTTT,CASSPGGGANQPQHF
many,15,TRBJ1-6,TRBV20-1,TRBD1,TGCAGTGCTAGGACAGGGGGCGAATCTAATTCACCCCTCCACTTT,CSARTGGESNSPLHF
many,13,TRBJ2-1,TRBV11-2,NA,TGTGCCAGCAGCACAGGGACTTGGAATGAGCAGTTCTTC,CASSTGTWNEQFF
many,11,TRBJ1-1,TRBV6-1,NA,TGTGCCAGCAAGCAGGCCGCTGAAGCTTTCTTT,CASKQAAEAFF
NA,16,TRBJ2-7,TRBV11-2,TRBD1,TGTGCCAGCAGCTCGACAGGGGGCCCTGATCCTTACGAGCAGTACTTC,CASSSTGGPDPYEQYF